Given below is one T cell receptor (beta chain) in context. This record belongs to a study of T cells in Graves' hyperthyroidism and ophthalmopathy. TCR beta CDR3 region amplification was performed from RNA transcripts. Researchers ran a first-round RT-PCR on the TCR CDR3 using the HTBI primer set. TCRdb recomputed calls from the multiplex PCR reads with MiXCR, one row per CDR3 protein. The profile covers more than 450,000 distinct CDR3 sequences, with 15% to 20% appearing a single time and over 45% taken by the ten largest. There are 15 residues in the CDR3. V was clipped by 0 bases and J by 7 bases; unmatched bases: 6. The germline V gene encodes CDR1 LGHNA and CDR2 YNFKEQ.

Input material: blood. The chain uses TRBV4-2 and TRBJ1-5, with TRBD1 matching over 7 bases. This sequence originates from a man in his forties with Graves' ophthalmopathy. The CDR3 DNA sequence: TGTGCCAGCAGCCAAGATCCGAGACAGGGCCAGCCCCAGCATTTT. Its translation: CASSQDPRQGQPQHF.